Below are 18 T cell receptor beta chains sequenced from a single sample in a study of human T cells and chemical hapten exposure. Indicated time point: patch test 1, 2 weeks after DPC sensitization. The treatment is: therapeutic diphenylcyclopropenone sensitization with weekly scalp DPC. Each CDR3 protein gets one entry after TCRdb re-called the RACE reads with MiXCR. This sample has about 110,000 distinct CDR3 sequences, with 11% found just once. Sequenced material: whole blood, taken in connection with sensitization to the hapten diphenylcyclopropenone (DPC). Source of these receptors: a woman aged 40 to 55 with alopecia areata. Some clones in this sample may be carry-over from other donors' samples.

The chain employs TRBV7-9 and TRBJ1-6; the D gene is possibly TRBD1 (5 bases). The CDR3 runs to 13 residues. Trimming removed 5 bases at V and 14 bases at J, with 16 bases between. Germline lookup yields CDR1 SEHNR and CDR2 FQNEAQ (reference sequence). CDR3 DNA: TGTGCCAGCAGCCGGGGCCCCGGGGGGGCCCTCCACTTT. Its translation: CASSRGPGGALHF. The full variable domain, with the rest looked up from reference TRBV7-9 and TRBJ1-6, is DTGVSQNPRHKITKRGQNVTFRCDPISEHNRLYWYRQTLGQGPEFLTYFQNEAQLEKSRLLSDRFSAERPKGSFSTLEIQRTEQGDSAMYLCASSRGPGGALHFGNGTRLTVT.

The CDR3 DNA follows: TGTGCCAGCCACTATGGTAGTTTAAGCACTGAAGCTTTCTTT. Its translation is CASHYGSLSTEAFF. V gene TRBV11-2 combines with J gene TRBJ1-1; no definite D call. This CDR3 is 14 amino acids long. V gave up 8 bases and J gave up 4 bases, with 17 bases separating them. Germline V gene data show CDR1 as SGHAT and CDR2 as FQNNGV.

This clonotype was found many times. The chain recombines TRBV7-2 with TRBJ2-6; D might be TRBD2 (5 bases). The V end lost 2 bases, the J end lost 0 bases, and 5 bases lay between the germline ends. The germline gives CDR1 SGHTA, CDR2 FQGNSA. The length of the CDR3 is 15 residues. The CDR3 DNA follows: TGTGCCAGCAGCTTAACTAGCTCTGGGGCCAACGTCCTGACTTTC. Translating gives CASSLTSSGANVLTF.

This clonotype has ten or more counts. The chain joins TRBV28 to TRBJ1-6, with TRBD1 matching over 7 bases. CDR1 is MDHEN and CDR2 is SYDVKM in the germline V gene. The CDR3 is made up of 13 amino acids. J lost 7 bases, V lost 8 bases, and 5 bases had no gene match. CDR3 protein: CASAPTGNSPLHF. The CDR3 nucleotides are TGTGCCAGCGCTCCGACAGGGAATTCACCCCTCCACTTT.

This CDR3 is CASSLRRGSGNTIYF. CDR3 coding DNA: TGTGCCAGCAGTTTACGGCGGGGCTCTGGAAACACCATATATTTT. This chain joins TRBV12-3 or TRBV12-4 and TRBJ1-3; D is ambiguous. The ends were cut back, 2 bases at V and 0 bases at J, with 8 bases in the middle. The CDR3 is 15 amino acids.

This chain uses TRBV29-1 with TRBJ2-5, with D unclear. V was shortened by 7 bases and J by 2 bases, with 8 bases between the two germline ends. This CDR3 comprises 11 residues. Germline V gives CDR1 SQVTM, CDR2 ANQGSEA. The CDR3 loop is CSARQQETQYF. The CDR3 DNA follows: TGCAGCGCCCGACAACAAGAGACCCAGTACTTC.

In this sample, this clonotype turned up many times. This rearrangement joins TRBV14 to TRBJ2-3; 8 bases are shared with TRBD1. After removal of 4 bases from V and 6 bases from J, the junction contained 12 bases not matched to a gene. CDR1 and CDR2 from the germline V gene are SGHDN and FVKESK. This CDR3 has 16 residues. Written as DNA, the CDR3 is TGTGCCAGCAGCCCGAATCGGGACAGGAGTATTGATACGCAGTATTTT. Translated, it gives CASSPNRDRSIDTQYF.

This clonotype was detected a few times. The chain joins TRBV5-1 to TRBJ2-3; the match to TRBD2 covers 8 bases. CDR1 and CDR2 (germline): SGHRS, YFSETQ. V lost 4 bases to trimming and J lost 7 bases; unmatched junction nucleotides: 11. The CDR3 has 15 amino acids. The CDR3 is CASSPKAGGGNTQYF. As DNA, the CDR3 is TGCGCCAGCAGCCCTAAGGCGGGAGGAGGAAATACGCAGTATTTT. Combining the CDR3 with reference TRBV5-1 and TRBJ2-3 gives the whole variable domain KAGVTQTPRYLIKTRGQQVTLSCSPISGHRSVSWYQQTPGQGLQFLFEYFSETQRNKGNFPGRFSGRQFSNSRSEMNVSTLELGDSALYLCASSPKAGGGNTQYFGPGTRLTVL.

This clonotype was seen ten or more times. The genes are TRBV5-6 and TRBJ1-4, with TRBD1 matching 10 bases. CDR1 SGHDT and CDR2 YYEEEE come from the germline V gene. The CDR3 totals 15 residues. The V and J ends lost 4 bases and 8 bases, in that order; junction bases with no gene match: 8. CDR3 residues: CASSRTGTGEEKLFF. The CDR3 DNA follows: TGTGCCAGCAGCCGAACCGGGACAGGGGAAGAAAAACTGTTTTTT.

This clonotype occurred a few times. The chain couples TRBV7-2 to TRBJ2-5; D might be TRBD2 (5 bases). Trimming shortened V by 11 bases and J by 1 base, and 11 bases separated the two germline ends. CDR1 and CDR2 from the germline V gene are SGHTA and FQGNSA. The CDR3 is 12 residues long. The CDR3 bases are TGTGCCTCGGGGTCCCCCCAAGAGACCCAGTACTTC. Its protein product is CASGSPQETQYF.

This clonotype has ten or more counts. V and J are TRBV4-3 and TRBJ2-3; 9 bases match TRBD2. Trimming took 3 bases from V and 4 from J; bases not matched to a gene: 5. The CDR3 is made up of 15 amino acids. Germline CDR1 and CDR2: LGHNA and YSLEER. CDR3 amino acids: CASSQLAGEADTQYF. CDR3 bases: TGCGCCAGCAGCCAGTTAGCGGGGGAGGCAGATACGCAGTATTTT.

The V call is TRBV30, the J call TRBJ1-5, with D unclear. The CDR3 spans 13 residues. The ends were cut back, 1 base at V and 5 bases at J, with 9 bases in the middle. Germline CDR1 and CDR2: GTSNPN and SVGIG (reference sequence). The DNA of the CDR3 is TGTGCCTGGAGTGCGGGCCTTGATCAGCCCCAGCATTTT. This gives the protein CAWSAGLDQPQHF.

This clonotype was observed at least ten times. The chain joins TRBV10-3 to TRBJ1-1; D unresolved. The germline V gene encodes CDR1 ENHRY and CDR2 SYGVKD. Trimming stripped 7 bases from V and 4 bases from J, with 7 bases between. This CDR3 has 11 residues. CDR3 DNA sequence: TGTGCCATCATGGAGGCCACTGAAGCTTTCTTT. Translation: CAIMEATEAFF.

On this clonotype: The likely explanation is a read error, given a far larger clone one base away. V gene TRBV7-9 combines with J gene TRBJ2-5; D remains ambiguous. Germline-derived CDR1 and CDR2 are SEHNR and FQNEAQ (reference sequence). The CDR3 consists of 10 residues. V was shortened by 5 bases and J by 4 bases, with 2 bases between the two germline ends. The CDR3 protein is CASSRETQYF. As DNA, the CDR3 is TGTGCCAGCAGCCGAGAGACCCAGTACTTC.

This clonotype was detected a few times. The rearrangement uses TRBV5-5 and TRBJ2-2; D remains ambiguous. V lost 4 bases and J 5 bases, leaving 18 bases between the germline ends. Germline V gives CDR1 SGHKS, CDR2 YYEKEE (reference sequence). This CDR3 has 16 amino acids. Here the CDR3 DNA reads TGTGCCAGCAGCCCCGAACCCGATAGTGGAACCGGGGAGCTGTTTTTT. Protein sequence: CASSPEPDSGTGELFF.

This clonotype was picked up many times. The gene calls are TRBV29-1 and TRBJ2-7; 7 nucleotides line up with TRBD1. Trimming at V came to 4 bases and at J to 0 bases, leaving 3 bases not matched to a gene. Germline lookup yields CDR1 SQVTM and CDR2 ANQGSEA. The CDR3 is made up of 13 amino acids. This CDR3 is CSVVQGVSYEQYF. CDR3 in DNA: TGCAGCGTTGTCCAGGGGGTCTCCTACGAGCAGTACTTC.

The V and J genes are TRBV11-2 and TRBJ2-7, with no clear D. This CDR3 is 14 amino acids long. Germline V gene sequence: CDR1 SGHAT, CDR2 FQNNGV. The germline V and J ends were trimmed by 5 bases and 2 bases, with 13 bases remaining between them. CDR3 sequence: CASSPPQVPYEQYF. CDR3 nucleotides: TGTGCCAGCAGCCCCCCCCAGGTACCCTACGAGCAGTACTTC.

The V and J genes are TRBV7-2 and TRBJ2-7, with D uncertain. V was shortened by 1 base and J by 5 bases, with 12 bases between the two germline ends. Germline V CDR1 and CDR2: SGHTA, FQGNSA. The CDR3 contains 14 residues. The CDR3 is CASSLVPGRDEQYF. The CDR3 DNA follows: TGTGCCAGCAGCTTAGTACCCGGACGAGACGAGCAGTACTTC.